This TCR beta chain comes out of a study of control samples from healthy donors and cancer patients. Generated by immunoSEQ multiplex PCR, the TCRdb table keeps only in-frame clones and is missing some. This sample has just under 80,000 clones, with 70% to 90% found just once. In germline, CDR1 is MRHNA, CDR2 SNTAGT. The CDR3 extends over 15 amino acids. Deletions cut 3 bases from V and 3 bases from J, with 11 bases between. Sequenced sample: PBMCs. This clonotype was sampled from a woman aged 55 to 70 with head and neck cancer. This chain links TRBV6-4 with TRBJ2-2, with D possibly being TRBD2 (5 bases). CDR3 amino acids: CASSEGSADTGELFF. In DNA form, the CDR3 reads TGTGCCAGCAGTGAAGGTAGCGCCGACACCGGGGAGCTGTTTTTT.